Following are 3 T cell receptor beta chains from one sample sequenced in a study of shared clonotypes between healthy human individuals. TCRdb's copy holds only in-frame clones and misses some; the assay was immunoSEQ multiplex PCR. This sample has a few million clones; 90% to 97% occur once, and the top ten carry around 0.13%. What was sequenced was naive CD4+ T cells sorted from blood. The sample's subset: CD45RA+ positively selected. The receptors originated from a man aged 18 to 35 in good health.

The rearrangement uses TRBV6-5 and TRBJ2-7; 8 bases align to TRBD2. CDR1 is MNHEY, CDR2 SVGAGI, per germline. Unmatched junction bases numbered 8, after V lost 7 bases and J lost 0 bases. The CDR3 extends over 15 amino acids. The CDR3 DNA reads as TGTGCCAGCATCAGAGCGGGGGTAGTCTCCTACGAGCAGTACTTC. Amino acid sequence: CASIRAGVVSYEQYF.

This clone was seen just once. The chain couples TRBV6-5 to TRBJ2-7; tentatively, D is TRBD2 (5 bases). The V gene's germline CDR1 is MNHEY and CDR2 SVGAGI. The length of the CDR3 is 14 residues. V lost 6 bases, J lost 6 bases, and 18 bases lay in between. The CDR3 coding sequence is TGTGCCAGCAGCGACCCCGCCGGCGCGGGCGAGCAGTACTTC. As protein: CASSDPAGAGEQYF.

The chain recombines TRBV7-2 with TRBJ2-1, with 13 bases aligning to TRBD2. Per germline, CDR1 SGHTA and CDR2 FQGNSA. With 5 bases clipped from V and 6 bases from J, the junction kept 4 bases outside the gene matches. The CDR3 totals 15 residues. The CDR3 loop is CASSATSGRGNEQFF. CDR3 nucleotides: TGTGCCAGCAGCGCTACTAGCGGGAGGGGCAATGAGCAGTTCTTC.